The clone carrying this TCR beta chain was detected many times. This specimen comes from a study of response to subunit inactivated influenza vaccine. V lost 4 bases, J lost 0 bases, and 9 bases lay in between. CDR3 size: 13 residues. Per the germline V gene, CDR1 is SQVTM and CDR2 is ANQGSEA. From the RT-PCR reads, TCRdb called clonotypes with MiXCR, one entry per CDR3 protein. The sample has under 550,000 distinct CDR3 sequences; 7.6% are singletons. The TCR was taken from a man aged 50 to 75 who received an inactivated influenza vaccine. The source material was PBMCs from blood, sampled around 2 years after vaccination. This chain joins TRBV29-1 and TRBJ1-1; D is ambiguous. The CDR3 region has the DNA TGCAGCGTTGGTCCTGCATTGAACACTGAAGCTTTCTTT. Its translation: CSVGPALNTEAFF. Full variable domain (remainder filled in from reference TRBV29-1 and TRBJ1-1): SAVISQKPSRDICQRGTSLTIQCQVDSQVTMMFWYRQQPGQSLTLIATANQGSEATYESGFVIDKFPISRPNLTFSTLTVSNMSPEDSSIYLCSVGPALNTEAFFGQGTRLTVV.